The clone carrying this TCR beta chain turned up a few times. The antigen remains undetermined. The data belong to a study of cytomegalovirus exposure and HLA in healthy donors. General study findings and limits: TCR beta V- and J-gene trimming, according to a later analysis, was linked to a missense DCLRE1C variant. Earlier analysis yielded a pattern in which most TCR beta V segments were productive about 87% or about 30% of the time. As a later analysis revealed, the rate of TCR association differed by HLA locus, with DRB1 most and HLA-C fewest.

Per the germline V gene, CDR1 is SGHAT and CDR2 is FQNNGV. The CDR3 consists of 13 residues. The V end lost 5 bases, the J end lost 9 bases, and 17 bases lay between the germline ends. A multiplex PCR was run with 60 Vbeta primers and 13 Jbeta primers. The table came from immunoSEQ multiplex PCR; TCRdb's copy has only in-frame clones and leaves some out. The sample shows roughly 200,000 clones, approximately 9.5% of them seen only once. The source of this sequence is a woman aged 25-40 years in good health and CMV-seropositive. Sequenced: PBMCs. The V call is TRBV11-2, the J call TRBJ2-7; D is unclear. The CDR3, as DNA: TGTGCCAGCAGCCCATGGAGCAACTTGGGGCAGTACTTC. Its translation is CASSPWSNLGQYF.